These T cell receptor beta chains were read from a single sample in a study of T cells in Graves' hyperthyroidism and ophthalmopathy. TCRdb called the multiplex PCR reads again in MiXCR, with one record for every CDR3 protein. The sample lists around 440,000 distinct CDR3 sequences, 15% to 19% occurring once. The sequenced sample consisted of blood. The receptors originated from a woman younger than 35 with Graves' hyperthyroidism. Both conserved end residues are part of each CDR3. A D gene is named only where the DNA matches it firmly. Clone size is shown for a subset of rows, as once, few, many or a class of expanded clone.

cdr3_nt cdr3_aa clone_size d_call j_call v_call
TGTGCCAGCAGCCTAACGGACCGTTACGAGCAGTACTTC CASSLTDRYEQYF many . TRBJ2-7 TRBV6-2/TRBV6-3
TGTGCCTGGAGAGCCGACAAGAACACTGAAGCTTTCTTT CAWRADKNTEAFF many . TRBJ1-1 TRBV30
TGTGCCAGCAGCTTGGCCGGGACAGGGTTCTCTGGGGCCAACGTCCTGACTTTC CASSLAGTGFSGANVLTF . TRBD1 TRBJ2-6 TRBV7-3
TGCAGTGCTAGAGCCGGGACAGGAGTTAAAGAGACCCAGTACTTC CSARAGTGVKETQYF few TRBD1 TRBJ2-5 TRBV20-1
TGTGCCACCAGCCCCAGGGAATCTGGGGCCAACGTCCTGACTTTC CATSPRESGANVLTF many . TRBJ2-6 TRBV24-1
TGTGCCAGCAGTATCCCTGGAAACACCATATATTTT CASSIPGNTIYF many . TRBJ1-3 TRBV12-3/TRBV12-4
TGCGCCAGCAGCTTCAAGCGGGAGCCCACCTACAATGAGCAGTTCTTC CASSFKREPTYNEQFF many TRBD2 TRBJ2-1 TRBV5-1
TGTGCCAGTCATAGGGTTGGGGCCAACGTCCTGACTTTC CASHRVGANVLTF once . TRBJ2-6 TRBV19
TGCGCCAGCAGCCAAAGGCGGGAGGGCCGGGGCGGGGAGCTGTTTTTT CASSQRREGRGGELFF few TRBD2 TRBJ2-2 TRBV4-1
TGTGCCAGCAGTTTACCTACAGGGCTGATTCAGCCCCAGCATTTT CASSLPTGLIQPQHF many . TRBJ1-5 TRBV28
TGTGCCAGCAGCTTAGCGGGGCTAGCGGGAACTTCCGAGCAGTACTTC CASSLAGLAGTSEQYF many TRBD2 TRBJ2-7 TRBV7-8
TGCAGTGCTAGAGAGTTTGCCTCCTACGAGCAGTACTTC CSAREFASYEQYF many . TRBJ2-7 TRBV20-1
TGCAGTGCTAGTCATGGACAGGACACCGGGGAGCTGTTTTTT CSASHGQDTGELFF . TRBD1 TRBJ2-2 TRBV20-1
TGTGCCAGCAGCCAAGATCAGGGGTGGAGTTATGGCTACACCTTC CASSQDQGWSYGYTF many . TRBJ1-2 TRBV3-1
TGTGCCAGCAGTTACGGGGCTAGCGGGAGGACGGGAGAGACCCAGTACTTC CASSYGASGRTGETQYF . TRBD2 TRBJ2-5 TRBV6-9